These T cell receptor beta chains were read from a single sample in a study of cytomegalovirus exposure and HLA in healthy donors. The data were produced by immunoSEQ multiplex PCR, yet TCRdb's version contains in-frame clones alone and is incomplete. The sample includes 150,000 to 200,000 clones, roughly 82% of them seen just once. Material for sequencing was PBMCs. The origin of the receptors is a woman younger than 35 in good health and CMV-seronegative. The CDR3 runs from the conserved cysteine through the conserved F or W. D genes are given only for firm matches.

V gene	D gene	J gene	CDR3 protein
TRBV4-2	.	TRBJ2-5	CASSNLGLGASPETQYF
TRBV5-4	.	TRBJ2-7	CASSLDSLSSYEQYF
TRBV19	.	TRBJ1-3	CASITRPGSGNTIYF
TRBV10-3	.	TRBJ1-5	CAISGEESRAPQHF
TRBV27	TRBD1	TRBJ1-4	CASSFRQGPNEKLFF
TRBV5-6	.	TRBJ2-7	CASSRLEVSFSYEQYF
TRBV10-1	TRBD1	TRBJ1-2	CASSSRDRVGRANYGYTF
TRBV19	TRBD1	TRBJ2-7	CASSKAGGYEQYF
TRBV12-5	TRBD2	TRBJ2-1	CASGLVPSSGGDEQFF
TRBV25-1	.	TRBJ2-7	CASSEHSTYEQYF